These T cell receptor beta chains were read from a single sample in a study of cytomegalovirus exposure and HLA in healthy donors. Method: immunoSEQ multiplex PCR; TCRdb's copy keeps in-frame clones and lacks some. The table records 150,000 to 200,000 clones, roughly 72% of them present only once. The sequenced material came from PBMCs. The receptor source for this set is a man aged 30 to 39 in good health and CMV-seronegative. Each CDR3 is given with its conserved first and last residue. The order of the fields is clone size, D gene, CDR3 length, J gene, V gene, CDR3 protein, CDR3 DNA. D genes are given only for firm matches. The size of a clone is reported for some rows only, either as once, few or many, or as a class for expanded clones.

once,.,15,TRBJ1-3,TRBV6-6,CASRIQGSARNTIYF,TGTGCCAGCAGGATACAGGGAAGCGCAAGAAACACCATATATTTT
.,.,12,TRBJ1-1,TRBV5-1,CASSWEGTEAFF,TGCGCCAGCAGCTGGGAGGGCACTGAAGCTTTCTTT
.,TRBD1,14,TRBJ1-4,TRBV5-1,CASSFYRGGEKLFF,TGCGCCAGCAGCTTTTACAGGGGCGGTGAAAAACTGTTTTTT
.,.,15,TRBJ1-4,TRBV9,CASSSRDNWDEKLFF,TGTGCCAGCAGCTCAAGAGACAACTGGGATGAAAAACTGTTTTTT
.,.,16,TRBJ1-6,TRBV10-2,CASSEIRTDNNSPLHF,TGCGCCAGCAGTGAGATTCGAACAGATAATAATTCACCCCTCCACTTT
.,TRBD2,16,TRBJ2-2,TRBV9,CASRDERETEVGELFF,TGTGCCAGCAGGGATGAGCGGGAAACGGAGGTCGGGGAGCTGTTTTTT
.,.,17,TRBJ2-7,TRBV21-1,CASSKGGTGRRIDEQYF,TGTGCCAGCAGCAAAGGGGGGACAGGGAGAAGGATAGACGAGCAGTACTTC
few,TRBD1,15,TRBJ2-1,TRBV5-1,CASSKSGQGFNEQFF,TGCGCCAGCAGTAAATCGGGACAGGGATTCAATGAGCAGTTCTTC
.,TRBD1,13,TRBJ2-7,TRBV6-6,CAVSGTGTYEQYF,TGTGCCGTATCCGGGACAGGGACCTACGAGCAGTACTTC
.,.,15,TRBJ2-7,TRBV2,CASSEAGHVSGEQYF,TGTGCCAGCAGTGAAGCGGGCCACGTCTCCGGCGAGCAGTACTTC
once,TRBD1,14,TRBJ1-2,TRBV5-1,CASSPGTGYYGYTF,TGCGCCAGCAGCCCCGGGACAGGATACTATGGCTACACCTTC
.,.,13,TRBJ2-5,TRBV2,CASSARAGKTQYF,TGTGCCAGCAGTGCTAGGGCAGGGAAGACCCAGTACTTC
.,TRBD1,15,TRBJ2-5,TRBV6-5,CASSLGQGIVETQYF,TGTGCCAGCAGCCTGGGACAGGGAATCGTTGAGACCCAGTACTTC
.,TRBD2,16,TRBJ2-1,TRBV15,CATSRGGTSDYNEQFF,TGTGCCACCAGCAGAGGCGGGACTAGTGACTACAATGAGCAGTTCTTC
.,TRBD1,16,TRBJ2-6,TRBV19,CASKGTGFIGANVLTF,TGTGCCAGTAAGGGGACAGGATTTATAGGGGCCAACGTCCTGACTTTC
.,TRBD1,13,TRBJ1-1,TRBV28,CASSLPGTGETFF,TGTGCCAGCAGTCTACCCGGAACAGGGGAAACTTTCTTT
.,TRBD1,17,TRBJ1-1,TRBV15,CATSRDLGQTYNTEAFF,TGTGCCACCAGCAGAGATCTGGGACAGACATATAACACTGAAGCTTTCTTT
.,.,14,TRBJ1-6,TRBV28,CASSFSDTAHLLHF,TGTGCCAGCAGTTTCTCAGACACAGCCCACCTCCTCCACTTT
.,TRBD2,16,TRBJ2-7,TRBV19,CASSDGGTSGSYEQYF,TGTGCCAGTAGTGACGGCGGGACTAGCGGGAGCTACGAGCAGTACTTC
few,.,16,TRBJ2-1,TRBV7-8,CASSLAYASEYNEQFF,TGTGCCAGCAGCTTAGCGTACGCTAGCGAGTACAATGAGCAGTTCTTC
.,.,15,TRBJ1-2,TRBV10-2,CASSELRGKAYGYTF,TGCGCCAGCAGTGAGTTGCGGGGAAAGGCTTATGGCTACACCTTC
.,TRBD1,18,TRBJ1-4,TRBV23-1,CASSQSLKDRGTNEKLFF,TGCGCCAGCAGTCAATCCCTAAAGGACAGGGGGACTAATGAAAAACTGTTTTTT
few,TRBD2,17,TRBJ2-7,TRBV19,CASSMGTSASFYYEQYF,TGTGCCAGTAGTATGGGGACTAGCGCATCCTTTTACTACGAGCAGTACTTC
few,.,16,TRBJ2-4,TRBV7-9,CASSLALTGAKNIQYF,TGTGCCAGCAGCTTAGCGCTAACGGGAGCCAAAAACATTCAGTACTTC
.,.,13,TRBJ2-5,TRBV4-1,CASSLLRGETQYF,TGCGCCAGCAGCCTTCTGCGGGGAGAGACCCAGTACTTC
.,.,18,TRBJ1-6,TRBV4-1,CASSQDEDRPLYNSPLHF,TGCGCCAGCAGCCAAGATGAAGACAGACCTCTCTATAATTCACCCCTCCACTTT
.,TRBD1,15,TRBJ1-1,TRBV7-9,CASSLGQGAYTEAFF,TGTGCCAGCAGCTTAGGGCAGGGGGCTTACACTGAAGCTTTCTTT
.,TRBD1,16,TRBJ2-7,TRBV28,CASSFTPRQGYYEQYF,TGTGCCAGCAGTTTCACCCCACGACAGGGGTACTACGAGCAGTACTTC
once,TRBD2,15,TRBJ2-1,TRBV13,CASSLGLAGVNEQFF,TGTGCCAGCAGCTTGGGACTAGCGGGAGTCAATGAGCAGTTCTTC
.,TRBD2,14,TRBJ2-7,TRBV7-3,CASSTGLVGGEQYF,TGTGCCAGCAGCACCGGACTAGTTGGGGGCGAGCAGTACTTC
.,TRBD2,14,TRBJ2-7,TRBV19,CASSIEGGRREQYF,TGTGCCAGTAGTATAGAGGGCGGGAGGCGCGAGCAGTACTTC
few,.,11,TRBJ1-1,TRBV29-1,CSVEVGLEAFF,TGCAGCGTTGAAGTGGGGCTGGAAGCTTTCTTT
.,TRBD2,13,TRBJ2-7,TRBV18,CASSLAGETEQYF,TGTGCCAGCTCACTAGCGGGAGAGACCGAGCAGTACTTC
once,.,17,TRBJ2-7,TRBV27,CASSPRVSSKAGHEQYF,TGTGCCAGCAGTCCCCGGGTTTCTTCCAAGGCCGGCCACGAGCAGTACTTC
.,TRBD1,17,TRBJ2-2,TRBV27,CASSLPDRGSNTGELFF,TGTGCCAGCAGTTTACCCGACAGGGGTTCAAACACCGGGGAGCTGTTTTTT
.,TRBD2,17,TRBJ2-7,TRBV28,CASRGQRQRDGGYEQYF,TGTGCCAGCAGAGGTCAGCGGCAGCGGGACGGGGGCTACGAGCAGTACTTC
.,.,16,TRBJ2-3,TRBV5-4,CASSPRGGWGTDTQYF,TGTGCCAGCAGCCCAAGGGGGGGTTGGGGCACAGATACGCAGTATTTT
.,TRBD1,13,TRBJ2-7,TRBV10-3,CAIRQGVSYEQYF,TGTGCCATCCGGCAGGGGGTCTCCTACGAGCAGTACTTC